These 15 T cell receptor beta chains came from one sample sequenced in a study of T cell clones after liver transplantation. Repertoires were generated with immunoSEQ multiplex PCR, while TCRdb's copy carries only in-frame clones and drops some. This table has about 15,000 clones, about 93% appearing once. The sequences come from CD8+ T cells from blood, collected before liver transplant. The receptors originated from a human donor who received a liver transplant.

J is TRBJ2-7 and V is TRBV5-1, with 10 nucleotides matching TRBD2. Germline V gene lookup returns CDR1 SGHRS and CDR2 YFSETQ. This CDR3 comprises 15 residues. The V segment lost 2 bases and the J segment 3 bases; nucleotides outside the gene matches: 5. This CDR3 reads CASSLDLAGVYEQYF. The CDR3 region has the DNA TGCGCCAGCAGCTTAGATCTAGCGGGAGTCTACGAGCAGTACTTC.

V usage is TRBV27 and J usage is TRBJ2-5, with D possibly TRBD2 on 5 matching bases. The closer fit of TRBJ2-7 to the DNA end suggests the J call may be wrong. Per the germline V gene, CDR1 is MNHEY and CDR2 is SMNVEV (reference sequence). The length of the CDR3 is 14 residues. CDR3 nucleotide sequence: TGTGCCAGCAGCGCTGCCGGGAAGACTTACGAGCAGTACTTC. This codes for CASSAAGKTYEQYF.

The chain is built from TRBV4-3 and TRBJ2-3; 13 bases map to TRBD2. CDR1 and CDR2 (germline): LGHNA, YSLEER. The CDR3 covers 17 residues. V was clipped by 3 bases and J by 4 bases; unmatched bases: 7. The CDR3 nucleotides are TGCGCCAGCAGCCACTCCCGGACTAGCGGGGGAGCAGATACGCAGTATTTT. It encodes CASSHSRTSGGADTQYF.

The chain recombines TRBV18 with TRBJ2-7; D unresolved. CDR3 length: 13 residues. CDR1 is KGHSH, CDR2 LQKENI, per germline. The ends were cut back, 4 bases at V and 7 bases at J, with 14 bases in the middle. The CDR3 loop reads CASSHDTLGEQYF. Here the CDR3 DNA reads TGTGCCAGCTCACACGACACCCTGGGGGAGCAGTACTTC.

This clone was found once. V usage is TRBV15 and J usage is TRBJ2-5; 9 bases line up with TRBD2. CDR1 and CDR2 (germline): LNHNV, YYDKDF (reference sequence). The V segment lost 5 bases and the J segment 4 bases; nucleotides outside the gene matches: 2. This CDR3 has 13 residues. The CDR3 spells CATSLLAGETQYF. In DNA, the CDR3 is TGTGCCACCAGCCTACTAGCGGGAGAGACCCAGTACTTC.

This chain links TRBV27 with TRBJ2-2, with 8 nucleotides matching TRBD2. V dropped 4 bases and J dropped 6; count of bases not matched to a gene: 13. Germline loops: CDR1 MNHEY, CDR2 SMNVEV (reference sequence). This CDR3 spans 17 amino acids. The CDR3 coding sequence is TGTGCCAGCAGTTCCCTCGGTAGCGGGATCAAATCCGGGGAGCTGTTTTTT. Protein: CASSSLGSGIKSGELFF.

V and J are TRBV9 and TRBJ2-7; D is perhaps TRBD2 (5 bases). The CDR3 totals 13 residues. Germline CDR1 is SGDLS and CDR2 is YYNGEE. Trimming removed 3 bases from V and 4 bases from J, with 11 bases in between. DNA for the CDR3: TGTGCCAGCAGCGGGACTCCAGAATACGAGCAGTACTTC. It is translated as CASSGTPEYEQYF.

This chain uses TRBV30 with TRBJ1-4; D not resolved. The CDR3 runs to 14 residues. The V and J ends lost 8 bases and 0 bases respectively, with 13 bases between them. Germline V gene sequence: CDR1 GTSNPN, CDR2 SVGIG (reference sequence). The CDR3 reads CASQTFATNEKLFF. CDR3 in DNA: TGTGCCAGTCAAACTTTTGCAACTAATGAAAAACTGTTTTTT.

There are a few counts of this clone. V and J are TRBV11-3 and TRBJ2-1; D could derive from TRBD1 or TRBD2 (5 bases each). The CDR3 length is 18 residues. V was cut by 0 bases and J by 1 base, with 16 bases left in between. Germline V CDR1 and CDR2: SGHNT, YENEEA. This chain's CDR3 is CASSLEMGRGSSYNEQFF. The CDR3 region has the DNA TGTGCCAGCAGCTTAGAGATGGGACGGGGTAGTTCCTACAATGAGCAGTTCTTC.

V gene TRBV11-2 combines with J gene TRBJ2-1, with TRBD2 identical over 7 bases. The J segment lost 5 bases and the V segment lost 10 bases, leaving 5 bases of the junction unmatched. CDR1 SGHAT and CDR2 FQNNGV come from the germline V gene. The CDR3 has 12 residues. The CDR3 DNA reads as TGTGCCATATGGCGGGGGAACAATGAGCAGTTCTTC. It translates to CAIWRGNNEQFF.

This rearrangement joins TRBV13 to TRBJ2-1; D unclear. The CDR3 contains 14 residues. V lost 1 base and J lost 3, with 7 bases in between. The germline CDR1 and CDR2 sequences are PRHDT and FYEKMQ (reference sequence). The CDR3 spells CASSLASVYNEQFF. CDR3 sequence (DNA): TGTGCCAGCAGCTTAGCTAGTGTCTACAATGAGCAGTTCTTC.

V and J are TRBV7-9 and TRBJ2-7; 12 nucleotides agree with TRBD2. J lost 5 bases, V lost 6 bases, and 2 bases had no gene match. The CDR3 loop spans 13 amino acids. CDR1 is SEHNR and CDR2 is FQNEAQ in the germline V gene (reference sequence). The CDR3 nucleotides read TGTGCCAGCAGACGACTAGCGGGAGACGAGCAGTACTTC. Translated: CASRRLAGDEQYF.

This chain joins TRBV7-6 and TRBJ2-3; tentative D call: TRBD2 (6 bases). Trimming removed 2 bases at V and 0 bases at J, with 9 bases between. The CDR3 has 15 residues. In germline, CDR1 is SGHVS, CDR2 FNYEAQ. CDR3 region: CASSLRLDSTDTQYF. In DNA form, the CDR3 reads TGTGCCAGCAGCTTAAGACTAGACAGCACAGATACGCAGTATTTT. The full variable domain, in which reference TRBV7-6 and TRBJ2-3 provide the parts outside the CDR3, is GAGVSQSPRYKVTKRGQDVALRCDPISGHVSLYWYRQALGQGPEFLTYFNYEAQQDKSGLPNDRFSAERPEGSISTLTIQRTEQRDSAMYRCASSLRLDSTDTQYFGPGTRLTVL.

The chain has TRBV7-8 and TRBJ2-7; TRBD2 might be the D (6 bases). Germline CDR1 is SGHVS and CDR2 is FQNEAQ. The CDR3 is made up of 16 amino acids. Trimming shortened V by 4 bases and J by 5 bases, and 21 bases separated the two germline ends. In DNA form, the CDR3 reads TGTGCCAGCAGCTCAAATACGAGGGACTGGAATAACGAGCAGTACTTC. Translation: CASSSNTRDWNNEQYF.

This rearrangement joins TRBV7-6 to TRBJ2-7; 7 bases map to TRBD1. Germline lookup yields CDR1 SGHVS and CDR2 FNYEAQ. After removal of 6 bases from V and 4 bases from J, the junction contained 9 bases not matched to a gene. The CDR3 is 14 amino acids. CDR3 residues: CASSAETGLYEQYF. The CDR3 region has the DNA TGTGCCAGCAGTGCCGAGACAGGGTTATACGAGCAGTACTTC.